This is a list of T cell receptor beta chains from one sample in a study of blood T cell repertoires in COVID-19. The protocol was immunoSEQ multiplex PCR, while the TCRdb copy is restricted to in-frame clones and leaves out a portion. Of tens of thousands of clones in the sample, roughly 84% are singletons; the top ten hold 10%. The source material was peripheral blood. The receptors shown here come from a man in his forties or fifties with COVID-19, enrolled during active disease. The conserved cysteine and the conserved F or W are not part of the CDR3 here.

v_gene: TRBV3-1/TRBV3-2; j_gene: TRBJ1-3; CDR3aa: ASSRDRGGGNTIY
v_gene: TRBV10-3; j_gene: TRBJ2-3; CDR3aa: AISELGQGLDTQY
v_gene: TRBV11-2; j_gene: TRBJ2-7; CDR3aa: ASSPTVSGGYEQY
v_gene: TRBV28; j_gene: TRBJ1-1; CDR3aa: ASSLHTGVEAF
v_gene: TRBV5-1; j_gene: TRBJ1-2; CDR3aa: ASSTGGGVNYGYT
v_gene: TRBV4-2; j_gene: TRBJ2-7; CDR3aa: ASSQDLKSSYEQY
v_gene: TRBV30; j_gene: TRBJ1-4; CDR3aa: AWRQGHEKLF
v_gene: TRBV3-1/TRBV3-2; j_gene: TRBJ2-5; CDR3aa: ASSRGSGLFSGTQY
v_gene: TRBV19; j_gene: TRBJ2-1; CDR3aa: ASSIGTSFSVAYNEQF
v_gene: TRBV5-5; j_gene: TRBJ2-3; CDR3aa: ASSLGSQRASTDTQY
v_gene: TRBV18; j_gene: TRBJ1-6; CDR3aa: ASSPGAGLGPLH
v_gene: TRBV6-5; j_gene: TRBJ1-3; CDR3aa: ASSYSDRGGNTIY
v_gene: TRBV3-1/TRBV3-2; j_gene: TRBJ1-6; CDR3aa: ASSQDRGGVESPLH
v_gene: TRBV11-3; j_gene: TRBJ1-1; CDR3aa: ASSAGRGPNTEAF
v_gene: TRBV2; j_gene: TRBJ1-3; CDR3aa: ASLDRGLGNTIY
v_gene: TRBV5-1; j_gene: TRBJ2-1; CDR3aa: ASSLGGSEQF
v_gene: TRBV20-1; j_gene: TRBJ2-3; CDR3aa: SASYLAGTDTQY
v_gene: TRBV11-2; j_gene: TRBJ2-3; CDR3aa: ASGWTVPSDTQY
v_gene: TRBV7-9; j_gene: TRBJ1-1; CDR3aa: ASMILRDTEAF
v_gene: TRBV5-5; j_gene: TRBJ1-5; CDR3aa: ASSLDREQPQH
v_gene: TRBV6-1; j_gene: TRBJ1-5; CDR3aa: ASSESDRENQPQH
v_gene: TRBV6-6; j_gene: TRBJ2-1; CDR3aa: ASSQDRSNEQF
v_gene: TRBV28; j_gene: TRBJ2-7; CDR3aa: ASSSLSYEQY
v_gene: TRBV7-8; j_gene: TRBJ2-7; CDR3aa: ASSLVGGTGFVEQY
v_gene: TRBV6-2/TRBV6-3; j_gene: TRBJ2-3; CDR3aa: ASSPVGSTDTQY
v_gene: TRBV7-8; j_gene: TRBJ2-7; CDR3aa: ASSPTTGTSYEQY
v_gene: TRBV6-5; j_gene: TRBJ1-2; CDR3aa: ASSYLDRGEGYT
v_gene: TRBV6-5; j_gene: TRBJ2-7; CDR3aa: ASRRTSGLSYEQY
v_gene: TRBV19; j_gene: TRBJ2-1; CDR3aa: ASSISFEEYNEQF
v_gene: TRBV7-3; j_gene: TRBJ1-5; CDR3aa: ASSLTGTGVAGNQPQH
v_gene: TRBV7-2; j_gene: TRBJ1-5; CDR3aa: ASSLGGSVNQPQH
v_gene: TRBV19; j_gene: TRBJ2-3; CDR3aa: ASTLGSGSSDTQY
v_gene: TRBV18; j_gene: TRBJ2-7; CDR3aa: ASSPRTDRGYEQY
v_gene: TRBV20-1; j_gene: TRBJ1-4; CDR3aa: SARGDSLLF
v_gene: TRBV2; j_gene: TRBJ1-1; CDR3aa: ASSVEGARTEAF
v_gene: TRBV7-3; j_gene: TRBJ2-1; CDR3aa: ASSLYYPPSYNEQF
v_gene: TRBV19; j_gene: TRBJ2-7; CDR3aa: ASSRTSGRSQPYEQY
v_gene: TRBV20-1; j_gene: TRBJ2-1; CDR3aa: SVLAGEQF
v_gene: TRBV28; j_gene: TRBJ1-5; CDR3aa: ASSSGARQPQH
v_gene: TRBV12-3/TRBV12-4; j_gene: TRBJ1-1; CDR3aa: ASSRQMNTEAF
v_gene: TRBV30; j_gene: TRBJ2-7; CDR3aa: AWSVLTGPYEQY
v_gene: TRBV7-3; j_gene: TRBJ2-2; CDR3aa: ASSLGSNTGELF
v_gene: TRBV18; j_gene: TRBJ2-1; CDR3aa: ASSPRFPAGVWNEQF
v_gene: TRBV7-9; j_gene: TRBJ2-7; CDR3aa: ASSFAGGEQY
v_gene: TRBV4-1; j_gene: TRBJ1-4; CDR3aa: ASSQDPGQVNEKLF
v_gene: TRBV21-1; j_gene: TRBJ2-1; CDR3aa: ASSKVERDPGNEQF
v_gene: TRBV28; j_gene: TRBJ1-2; CDR3aa: ASGDRAVGGYT
v_gene: TRBV2; j_gene: TRBJ2-5; CDR3aa: ASSETSGRWGAQY
v_gene: TRBV6-6; j_gene: TRBJ2-2; CDR3aa: ASERLAVGGELF
v_gene: TRBV7-2; j_gene: TRBJ2-7; CDR3aa: ASSLMREQY
v_gene: TRBV6-5; j_gene: TRBJ1-5; CDR3aa: ASRRDRMSNQPQH
v_gene: TRBV25-1; j_gene: TRBJ1-5; CDR3aa: ASRVDNQPQH
v_gene: TRBV6-4; j_gene: TRBJ2-1; CDR3aa: ASSNRGGLAGGNNEQF
v_gene: TRBV5-6; j_gene: TRBJ1-1; CDR3aa: ASSSGQGKAF
v_gene: TRBV3-1/TRBV3-2; j_gene: TRBJ2-7; CDR3aa: ASSPRTAYEQY
v_gene: TRBV11-3; j_gene: TRBJ2-2; CDR3aa: ASSAPTSGSKTGELF
v_gene: TRBV15; j_gene: TRBJ1-6; CDR3aa: ATSERSYSPLH
v_gene: TRBV5-6; j_gene: TRBJ1-5; CDR3aa: ASSEDGGRQPQH
v_gene: TRBV5-6; j_gene: TRBJ1-5; CDR3aa: ASSGWSGVYSNQPQH
v_gene: TRBV7-8; j_gene: TRBJ1-4; CDR3aa: ASSPGQGTGEKLF